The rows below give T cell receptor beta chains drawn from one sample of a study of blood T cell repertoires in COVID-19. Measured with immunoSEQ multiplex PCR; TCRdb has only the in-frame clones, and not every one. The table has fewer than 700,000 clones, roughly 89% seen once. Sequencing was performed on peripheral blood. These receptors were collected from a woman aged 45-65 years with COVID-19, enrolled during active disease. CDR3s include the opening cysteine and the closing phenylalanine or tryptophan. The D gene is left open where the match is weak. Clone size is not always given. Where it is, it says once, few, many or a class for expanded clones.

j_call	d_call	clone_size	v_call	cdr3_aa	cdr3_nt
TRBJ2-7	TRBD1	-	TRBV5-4	CASSSKTGQGSYEQYF	TGTGCCAGCAGTTCAAAGACGGGACAGGGATCCTACGAGCAGTACTTC
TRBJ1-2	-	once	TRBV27	CASSFAGTNYGYTF	TGTGCCAGCAGTTTCGCCGGGACAAACTATGGCTACACCTTC
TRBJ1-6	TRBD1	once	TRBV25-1	CASSDPPGQYNSPLHF	TGTGCCAGCAGTGATCCCCCGGGACAGTATAATTCACCCCTCCACTTT
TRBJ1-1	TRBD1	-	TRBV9	CASSSGQPNTEAFF	TGTGCCAGCAGCTCGGGACAGCCAAACACTGAAGCTTTCTTT
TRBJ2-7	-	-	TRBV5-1	CASSLWGLGDEQYF	TGCGCCAGCAGCTTGTGGGGGCTCGGGGACGAGCAGTACTTC
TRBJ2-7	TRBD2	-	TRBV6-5	CASSPGLAGYEQYF	TGTGCCAGCAGTCCTGGACTAGCGGGGTACGAGCAGTACTTC
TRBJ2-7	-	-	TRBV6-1	CASSEGGKSNSYEQYF	TGTGCCAGCAGTGAGGGGGGAAAGAGCAACTCCTACGAGCAGTACTTC
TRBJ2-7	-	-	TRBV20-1	CSASSGRGSEQYF	TGCAGTGCTAGTAGCGGCAGGGGCAGCGAGCAGTACTTC
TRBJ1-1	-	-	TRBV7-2	CASSLGEGTGAFF	TGTGCCAGCAGCTTAGGGGAGGGGACGGGAGCTTTCTTT
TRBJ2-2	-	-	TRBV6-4	CASRRGGTGELFF	TGTGCCAGCAGGAGGGGAGGCACCGGGGAGCTGTTTTTT
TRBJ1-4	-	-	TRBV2	CASSEFSGSGEKLFF	TGTGCCAGCAGTGAATTTTCTGGGAGCGGTGAAAAACTGTTTTTT
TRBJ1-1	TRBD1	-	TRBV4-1	CASSSPTGGTEAFF	TGCGCCAGCAGCTCCCCGACAGGGGGCACTGAAGCTTTCTTT
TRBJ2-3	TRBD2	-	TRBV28	CASSPWSGGYTDTQYF	TGTGCCAGCAGCCCCTGGAGCGGGGGGTACACAGATACGCAGTATTTT
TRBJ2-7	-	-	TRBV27	CASSTRGHIYEQYF	TGTGCCAGCAGTACCCGAGGTCACATCTACGAGCAGTACTTC
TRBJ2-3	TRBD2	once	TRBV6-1	CASSGGRGASSDTQYF	TGTGCCAGCAGTGGGGGGCGGGGGGCCTCATCCGATACGCAGTATTTT
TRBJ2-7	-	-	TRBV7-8	CASSLAGHRHVF	TGTGCCAGCAGCTTGGCTGGACACCGTCATGTCTTC
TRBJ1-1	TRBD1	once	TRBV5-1	CASSPSQGDTEAFF	TGCGCCAGCAGCCCGAGCCAGGGGGACACTGAAGCTTTCTTT
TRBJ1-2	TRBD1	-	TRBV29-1	CSVRGVQPYGYTF	TGCAGCGTCAGGGGGGTGCAGCCCTATGGCTACACCTTC
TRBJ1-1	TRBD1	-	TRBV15	CATSRDRGTEAFF	TGTGCCACCAGCAGGGACAGGGGAACTGAAGCTTTCTTT
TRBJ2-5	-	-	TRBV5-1	CASSLQETQYF	TGCGCCAGCAGCCTACAAGAGACCCAGTACTTC
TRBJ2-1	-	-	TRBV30	CAWRAQGGVEGRMSYNEQFF	TGTGCCTGGAGGGCCCAAGGCGGGGTGGAGGGTCGTATGTCCTACAATGAGCAGTTCTTC
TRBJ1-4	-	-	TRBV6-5	CASSYDQSTRNEKLFF	TGTGCCAGCAGTTACGATCAATCGACCAGGAATGAAAAACTGTTTTTT
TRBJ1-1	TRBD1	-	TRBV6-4	CASRARQGSTEAFF	TGTGCCAGCAGGGCCCGACAGGGTAGCACTGAAGCTTTCTTT
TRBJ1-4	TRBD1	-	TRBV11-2	CASSFRTGDTTNEKLFF	TGTGCCAGCAGCTTTCGGACAGGCGATACAACTAATGAAAAACTGTTTTTT
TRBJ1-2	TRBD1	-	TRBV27	CASRPGTGAKGYTF	TGTGCCAGCAGACCCGGGACAGGGGCGAAGGGCTACACCTTC
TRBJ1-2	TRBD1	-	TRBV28	CASRPGGVRGYTF	TGTGCCAGCAGGCCAGGGGGCGTAAGAGGCTACACCTTC
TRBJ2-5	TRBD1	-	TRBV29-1	CSVEGTGRARETQYF	TGCAGCGTTGAGGGGACAGGGAGGGCGAGGGAGACCCAGTACTTC
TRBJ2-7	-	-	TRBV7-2	CASSLVDRLGGNSTYEQYF	TGTGCCAGCAGCTTAGTAGATAGGCTAGGTGGAAATTCCACCTACGAGCAGTACTTC
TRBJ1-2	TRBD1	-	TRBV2	CAGKQGGDYGYTF	TGTGCCGGAAAGCAAGGGGGCGACTATGGCTACACCTTC
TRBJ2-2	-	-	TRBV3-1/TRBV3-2	CASSRDHTGSGELFF	TGTGCCAGCAGCCGCGATCATACAGGCTCCGGGGAGCTGTTTTTT
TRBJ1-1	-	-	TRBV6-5	CASSYSRSNTEAFF	TGTGCCAGCAGTTACTCGAGGTCGAACACTGAAGCTTTCTTT
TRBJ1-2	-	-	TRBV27	CASSFSRNYGYTF	TGTGCCAGCAGTTTCTCACGGAACTATGGCTACACCTTC
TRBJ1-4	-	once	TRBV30	CAWSVNGEKLFF	TGTGCCTGGAGCGTCAACGGGGAAAAACTGTTTTTT
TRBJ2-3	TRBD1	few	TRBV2	CASSETRGLQDTQYF	TGTGCCAGCAGTGAAACCAGGGGGTTGCAAGATACGCAGTATTTT
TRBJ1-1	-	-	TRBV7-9	CASSDTGYTEAFF	TGTGCCAGCAGTGACACAGGGTACACTGAAGCTTTCTTT
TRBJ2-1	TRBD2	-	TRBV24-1	CATSDVAGGQAEQFF	TGTGCCACCAGTGATGTAGCGGGGGGGCAGGCTGAGCAGTTCTTC
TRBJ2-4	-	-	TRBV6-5	CASLSAGSNIQYF	TGTGCCAGCCTTTCTGCGGGATCAAACATTCAGTACTTC
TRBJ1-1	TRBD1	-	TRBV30	CAWSRGTEAFF	TGTGCCTGGAGCAGGGGGACTGAAGCTTTCTTT
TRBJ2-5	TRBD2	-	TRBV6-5	CASTTSGVETQYF	TGTGCCAGCACTACTAGCGGGGTTGAGACCCAGTACTTC
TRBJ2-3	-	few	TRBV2	CASRRTQGGISTDTQYF	TGTGCCAGCAGGAGAACTCAAGGGGGAATCAGCACAGATACGCAGTATTTT
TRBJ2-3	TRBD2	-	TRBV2	CASRGLAGGRDTQYF	TGTGCCAGCAGGGGACTAGCGGGGGGGCGAGATACGCAGTATTTT
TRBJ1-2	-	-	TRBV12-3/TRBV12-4	CASSSQGNTGYTF	TGTGCCAGCAGTTCACAGGGAAATACTGGCTACACCTTC